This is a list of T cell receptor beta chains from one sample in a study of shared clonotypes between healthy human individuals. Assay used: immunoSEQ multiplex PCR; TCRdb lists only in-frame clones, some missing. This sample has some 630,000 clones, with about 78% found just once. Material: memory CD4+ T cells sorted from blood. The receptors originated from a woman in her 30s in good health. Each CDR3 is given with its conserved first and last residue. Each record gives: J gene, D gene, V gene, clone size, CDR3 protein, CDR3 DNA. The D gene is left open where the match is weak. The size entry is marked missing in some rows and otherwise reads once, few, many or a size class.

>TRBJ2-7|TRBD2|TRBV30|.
CAWSVKGLAGPYEQYF
TGTGCCTGGAGTGTAAAAGGACTAGCGGGACCGTACGAGCAGTACTTC
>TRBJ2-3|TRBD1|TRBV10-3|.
CAIRGTGAGGLDTQYF
TGTGCCATCAGGGGGACAGGAGCCGGGGGTTTGGATACGCAGTATTTT
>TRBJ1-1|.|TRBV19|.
CATSNRGAEAFF
TGTGCCACCTCCAACCGAGGCGCTGAAGCTTTCTTT
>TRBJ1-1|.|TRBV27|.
CASSPFWGDTEAFF
TGTGCCAGCAGTCCGTTTTGGGGGGACACTGAAGCTTTCTTT
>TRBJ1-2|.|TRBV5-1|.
CASSLDRSNYGYTF
TGCGCCAGCAGCTTGGACAGATCTAACTATGGCTACACCTTC
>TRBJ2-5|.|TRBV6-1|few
CASAGAGTGETQYF
TGTGCCAGCGCTGGCGCAGGAACTGGGGAGACCCAGTACTTC
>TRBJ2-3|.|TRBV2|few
CASQASSWSRTDTQYF
TGTGCCAGCCAGGCGAGCTCGTGGTCGCGCACAGATACGCAGTATTTT
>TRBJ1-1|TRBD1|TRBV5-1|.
CASSLGTGGTEAFF
TGCGCCAGCAGCTTGGGAACAGGGGGAACTGAAGCTTTCTTT
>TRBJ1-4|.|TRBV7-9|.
CASSSTTHNEKLFF
TGTGCCAGCAGCTCGACAACGCATAATGAAAAACTGTTTTTT
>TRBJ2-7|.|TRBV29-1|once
CSVPLEGTYEQYF
TGCAGCGTCCCGCTTGAGGGAACCTACGAGCAGTACTTC
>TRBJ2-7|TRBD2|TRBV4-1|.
CASSQEELAGVEQYF
TGCGCCAGCAGCCAAGAAGAACTAGCGGGAGTCGAGCAGTACTTC
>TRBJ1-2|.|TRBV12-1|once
CASSATIRTGYWGYTF
TGTGCCAGCAGCGCCACAATAAGGACAGGGTATTGGGGCTACACCTTC
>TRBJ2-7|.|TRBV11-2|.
CASSLQDSYEQYF
TGTGCCAGCAGCTTACAAGACAGTTACGAGCAGTACTTC
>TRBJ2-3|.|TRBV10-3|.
CAISETLNRASTDTQYF
TGTGCCATCAGTGAGACACTAAACAGGGCTAGCACAGATACGCAGTATTTT
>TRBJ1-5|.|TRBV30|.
CAWSTDSGDQPQHF
TGTGCCTGGAGTACAGACAGCGGGGATCAGCCCCAGCATTTT
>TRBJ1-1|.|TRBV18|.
CASSPSGTANTEAFF
TGTGCCAGCTCACCGTCCGGGACGGCGAACACTGAAGCTTTCTTT
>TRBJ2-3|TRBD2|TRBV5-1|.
CASSHGLAGGTDTQYF
TGCGCCAGCAGCCACGGACTAGCGGGAGGCACAGATACGCAGTATTTT
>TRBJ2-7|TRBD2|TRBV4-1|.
CASSQEKGLAGYSEQYF
TGCGCCAGCAGCCAAGAGAAGGGACTAGCGGGATACTCCGAGCAGTACTTC
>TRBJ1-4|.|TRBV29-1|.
CSVTRPGLNEKLFF
TGCAGCGTCACTCGTCCAGGCCTGAATGAAAAACTGTTTTTT
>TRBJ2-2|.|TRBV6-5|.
CASSLQGDTGELFF
TGTGCCAGCAGTTTACAGGGTGACACCGGGGAGCTGTTTTTT
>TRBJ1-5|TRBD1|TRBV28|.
CASRGQGEVRPQHF
TGTGCCAGCAGGGGACAGGGGGAGGTTAGGCCCCAGCATTTT
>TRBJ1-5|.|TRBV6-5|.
CAGSPVSNQPQHF
TGTGCCGGAAGTCCTGTTAGCAATCAGCCCCAGCATTTT
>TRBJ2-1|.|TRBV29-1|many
CSALVPGVAYNEQFF
TGCAGCGCCCTAGTCCCGGGGGTTGCCTACAATGAGCAGTTCTTC
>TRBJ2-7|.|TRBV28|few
CASCRAGSSYEQYF
TGTGCCAGCTGCCGAGCGGGTAGCTCCTACGAGCAGTACTTC
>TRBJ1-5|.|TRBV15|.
CATSIHNQPQHF
TGTGCCACCAGCATCCACAATCAGCCCCAGCATTTT
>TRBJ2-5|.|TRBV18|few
CASSTFGHQETQYF
TGTGCCAGCTCTACCTTCGGCCACCAAGAGACCCAGTACTTC
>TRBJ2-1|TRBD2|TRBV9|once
CASSGRLAGDNEQFF
TGTGCCAGCAGCGGCCGACTAGCGGGGGACAATGAGCAGTTCTTC
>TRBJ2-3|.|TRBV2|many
CASSVASPTDTQYF
TGTGCCAGCAGTGTGGCTAGTCCGACAGATACGCAGTATTTT
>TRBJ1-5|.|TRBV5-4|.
CASSSFEDSQPQHF
TGTGCCAGCAGCTCTTTCGAGGACAGCCAGCCCCAGCATTTT
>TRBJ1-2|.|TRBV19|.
CASSIVGAGYTF
TGTGCCAGTAGTATAGTGGGGGCCGGCTACACCTTC
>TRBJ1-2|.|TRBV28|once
CASRSRGNYGYTF
TGTGCCAGCAGATCCCGGGGGAACTATGGCTACACCTTC
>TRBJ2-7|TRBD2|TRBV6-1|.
CASGGAYEQYF
TGTGCCAGTGGGGGGGCCTACGAGCAGTACTTC
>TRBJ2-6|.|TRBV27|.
CASSLGDSLSGANVLTF
TGTGCCAGCAGTTTAGGTGACAGCCTCTCTGGGGCCAACGTCCTGACTTTC
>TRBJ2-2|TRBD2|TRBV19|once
CASSMVVAGGAGELFF
TGTGCCAGTAGTATGGTTGTAGCGGGTGGGGCCGGGGAGCTGTTTTTT
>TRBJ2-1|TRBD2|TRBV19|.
CASSIQAGDTYNEQFF
TGTGCCAGTAGTATACAAGCGGGGGATACCTACAATGAGCAGTTCTTC
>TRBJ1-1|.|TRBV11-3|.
CASRCDRLNTEAFF
TGTGCCAGCAGATGCGACAGACTGAACACTGAAGCTTTCTTT
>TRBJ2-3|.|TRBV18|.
CASSQGGDTQYF
TGTGCCAGCTCACAAGGTGGAGATACGCAGTATTTT